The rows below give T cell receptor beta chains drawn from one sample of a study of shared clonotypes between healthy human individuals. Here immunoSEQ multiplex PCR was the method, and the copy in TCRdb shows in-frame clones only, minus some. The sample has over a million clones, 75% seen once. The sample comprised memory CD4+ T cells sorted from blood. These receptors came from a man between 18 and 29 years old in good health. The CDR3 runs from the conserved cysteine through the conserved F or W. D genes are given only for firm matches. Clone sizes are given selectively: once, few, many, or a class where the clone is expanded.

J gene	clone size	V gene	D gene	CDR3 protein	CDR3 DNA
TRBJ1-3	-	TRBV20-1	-	CSAGYGNTIYF	TGCAGTGCGGGGTATGGAAACACCATATATTTT
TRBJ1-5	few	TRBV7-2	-	CASSFLNQPQHF	TGTGCCAGCAGCTTCCTCAATCAGCCCCAGCATTTT
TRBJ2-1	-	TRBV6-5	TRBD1	CASSGQGNWYNEQFF	TGTGCCAGCAGTGGACAGGGGAATTGGTACAATGAGCAGTTCTTC
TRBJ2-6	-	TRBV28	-	CASSFLVAGANVLTF	TGTGCCAGCAGTTTTCTGGTGGCTGGGGCCAACGTCCTGACTTTC
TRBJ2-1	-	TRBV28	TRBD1	CASSFVTRDRFYNEQFF	TGTGCCAGCAGTTTCGTAACTCGGGACAGATTCTACAATGAGCAGTTCTTC
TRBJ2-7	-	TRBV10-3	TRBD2	CAISESLAGGAYEQYF	TGTGCCATCAGTGAGTCACTGGCGGGAGGCGCCTACGAGCAGTACTTC
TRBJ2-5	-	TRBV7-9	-	CASSLIRQSSTQETQYF	TGTGCCAGCAGCTTAATAAGGCAGAGTTCTACTCAAGAGACCCAGTACTTC
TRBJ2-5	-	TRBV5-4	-	CASSRGQGETQYF	TGTGCCAGCAGCCGGGGACAAGGGGAGACCCAGTACTTC
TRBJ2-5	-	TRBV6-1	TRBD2	CASSVLAGAQETQYF	TGTGCCAGCAGTGTCCTAGCGGGAGCCCAAGAGACCCAGTACTTC
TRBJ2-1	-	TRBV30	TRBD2	CAWRGLAGVGEQFF	TGTGCCTGGAGGGGTCTAGCGGGAGTAGGTGAGCAGTTCTTC
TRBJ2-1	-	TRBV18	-	CASSPRWPGPIYNEQFF	TGTGCCAGCTCCCCCCGTTGGCCCGGTCCTATTTACAATGAGCAGTTCTTC
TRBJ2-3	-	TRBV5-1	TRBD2	CASSPLAGLSTDTQYF	TGCGCCAGCAGCCCGCTAGCGGGGCTTAGCACAGATACGCAGTATTTT
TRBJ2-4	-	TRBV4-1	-	CASSQPGTLAKNIQYF	TGCGCCAGCAGCCAACCAGGAACCCTAGCCAAAAACATTCAGTACTTC
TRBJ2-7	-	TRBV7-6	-	CASSLAGESYEQYF	TGTGCCAGCAGCTTAGCCGGGGAATCCTACGAGCAGTACTTC
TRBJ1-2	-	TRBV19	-	CASSPQRGRGYGYTF	TGTGCCAGTAGCCCACAACGGGGCAGGGGCTATGGCTACACCTTC
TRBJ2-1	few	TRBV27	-	CASSFLPGKSNEQFF	TGTGCCAGCAGTTTCCTCCCGGGAAAGAGCAATGAGCAGTTCTTC
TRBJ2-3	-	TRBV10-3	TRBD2	CAISPLPGGREDTQYF	TGTGCCATCAGTCCTCTTCCGGGGGGGCGGGAAGATACGCAGTATTTT
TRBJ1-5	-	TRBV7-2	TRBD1	CASSLEGGRRSQPQHF	TGTGCCAGCAGCTTAGAAGGGGGCCGGCGGAGTCAGCCCCAGCATTTT
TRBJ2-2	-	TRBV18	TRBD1	CASSPRKRQGADGELFF	TGTGCCAGCTCACCAAGAAAAAGACAGGGGGCGGACGGGGAGCTGTTTTTT
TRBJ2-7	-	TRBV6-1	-	CASSEAQTGFYEQYF	TGTGCCAGCAGTGAAGCGCAAACAGGCTTCTACGAGCAGTACTTC
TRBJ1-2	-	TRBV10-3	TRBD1	CAIRPGGENYGYTF	TGTGCCATCAGGCCAGGGGGCGAGAACTATGGCTACACCTTC
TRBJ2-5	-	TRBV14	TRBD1	CASSPGQAGVGETQYF	TGTGCCAGCAGTCCAGGACAGGCTGGCGTGGGAGAGACCCAGTACTTC
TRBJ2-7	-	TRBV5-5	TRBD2	CASSFSPAGGVRGEQYF	TGTGCCAGCAGCTTTTCTCCAGCGGGAGGCGTGAGGGGCGAGCAGTACTTC
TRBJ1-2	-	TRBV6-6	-	CASSYPPNYGYTF	TGTGCCAGCAGTTACCCCCCCAACTATGGCTACACCTTC
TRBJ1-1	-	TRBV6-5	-	CASSYSVGAVHLAFF	TGTGCCAGCAGTTACTCGGTTGGCGCGGTTCATTTGGCTTTCTTT
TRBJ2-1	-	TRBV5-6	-	CASKLAPLVNEQFF	TGTGCCAGTAAATTAGCTCCTCTAGTAAATGAGCAGTTCTTC
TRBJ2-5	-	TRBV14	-	CASSQDHWETQYF	TGTGCCAGCAGCCAAGATCATTGGGAGACCCAGTACTTC
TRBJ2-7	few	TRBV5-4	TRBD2	CASSGGLAGPYEQYF	TGTGCCAGCAGCGGAGGACTAGCGGGACCCTACGAGCAGTACTTC